Detailed here is one T cell receptor beta chain. In its sample, this clonotype was seen a few times. The target of this receptor is not known. Base qualities were left out, and no much larger clone turns up one base away. This specimen belongs to a study of CD8+CD57+ T cells in acquired aplastic anemia listed by TCRdb under 2018. A note on the overall study: A mean of roughly 2.9 ug of DNA, ranging from about 0.19 to 30 ug, was extracted from sorted CD4+ and CD8+ cells. CD8+CD57+ expansion was defined as a frequency above the mean frequency observed in healthy subjects. Overall study results and their limits: CD8+ Simpson's diversity did not differ significantly between patients and healthy controls (P=0.060). Roughly 30 CD8+ CDR3 sequences were found to be shared between patients and controls, but these sequences appeared to be highly expressed in patients and within the immunodominant clones of the patients.

Genomic DNA was used as template for profiling of TCR beta VDJ combinations and CDR3 sequences. An Illumina HiSeq 2000 was the platform used for TCR repertoire sequencing. On the study's bioinformatics: TRBV/TRBJ rearrangement plots, CDR3 size and DJ length profiles, and Simpson's diversity index were used to assess repertoires. The most abundant DNA sequence in the deep sequencing data was defined as the immunodominant clone. CDR3 amino acid sequences were screened for sharing across subjects and were compared with published repertoires and the VDJdb database. TCRdb reprocessed the public reads (quality trimming at Q25 with fastp, clone calling with MiXCR) and kept in-frame beta chains. Each record represents a unique CDR3 protein, reported with the most common genes and DNA among its rows. The V and J calls and clone size come from TCRdb's table, not from the authors' own analysis. Recorded for this sample are just over 450,000 distinct CDR3 sequences; around a third of them occurred a single time. In total, the top ten clones hold 0.82% of the sample.

The patients picked for sequencing were ones in whom flow cytometry had shown an expansion of CD8+CD57+ cells. Every patient had severe acquired aplastic anemia, diagnosed using the International Study of Aplastic Anemia and Agranulocytosis and Camitta criteria. At the time blood was sampled, none of the patients had received any therapy. In this study, sorted CD4+ and CD8+ T cells from the blood of healthy subjects and of severe aplastic anemia patients had their TCR repertoires deep-sequenced. Patients were enrolled under clinicaltrials.gov protocols 00001620, 01623167, 00001397, 00071045, 00081523 and 00961064 in the USA. Ficoll-Paque density gradient centrifugation was used to isolate peripheral blood mononuclear cells. Before DNA extraction, CD4+ and CD8+ T cells were sorted by FACS or by magnetic beads. The sequencing sample was made of sorted CD4+, CD8+, or CD8+CD57+ T cells (not recorded which) from PBMCs. The clonotype was recovered from a human donor with aplastic anemia.

The CDR3 amino acid sequence is: CSAVGQGGSGYTF. The DNA sequence is given as TGCAGTGCTGTGGGACAGGGGGGGAGTGGCTACACCTTC. The rearrangement joined TRBV20-1 to TRBJ1-2; 11 central nucleotides agree with TRBD1. Germline trimming: 5 bases from V, 7 bases from J; junction bases outside gene matches: 6. CDR1 DFQATT and CDR2 SNEGSKA are derived from the germline V gene (reference sequence). Measured from the cysteine to the phenylalanine, the CDR3 is 13 residues long. Kept here is only the CDR3 DNA, which spans 39 bases and is read in frame from base 1.